The rows below give T cell receptor beta chains drawn from one sample of a study of cytomegalovirus exposure and HLA in healthy donors. Sequenced by immunoSEQ multiplex PCR; TCRdb stores in-frame clones only, minus some. The table includes approximately 120,000 clones, approximately 76% detected once. Material: PBMCs. These receptors were taken from a woman aged 50 to 65 in good health and CMV-seropositive. The CDR3 runs from the conserved cysteine through the conserved F or W. D genes are given only for firm matches. A row's size may be missing; if present it is once, few, many or a size class.

d_call j_call clone_size v_call cdr3_aa cdr3_nt
NA TRBJ1-4 NA TRBV19 CASSLGSVPNEKLFF TGTGCCAGTAGTCTCGGGTCAGTACCTAATGAAAAACTGTTTTTT
NA TRBJ2-7 NA TRBV14 CASSQGSWSSYEQYF TGTGCCAGCAGCCAAGGTAGCTGGAGCTCCTACGAGCAGTACTTC
NA TRBJ2-1 few TRBV11-2 CASSLAGSPYNEQFF TGTGCCAGCAGCTTAGCAGGGTCTCCGTACAATGAGCAGTTCTTC
TRBD2 TRBJ2-3 few TRBV11-2 CASSSYFGGEADTQYF TGTGCCAGCAGCTCCTACTTTGGGGGGGAGGCAGATACGCAGTATTTT
NA TRBJ2-4 NA TRBV21-1 CASSKGTGGYIQYF TGTGCCAGCAGCAAAGGGACAGGGGGGTACATTCAGTACTTC
TRBD2 TRBJ2-7 few TRBV7-2 CASSLLGGVSYEQYF TGTGCCAGCAGCTTATTGGGGGGGGTCTCCTACGAGCAGTACTTC
TRBD1 TRBJ1-2 NA TRBV7-9 CASSPKGQGTLNYGYTF TGTGCCAGCAGCCCAAAGGGACAGGGGACCCTTAACTATGGCTACACCTTC
NA TRBJ2-3 once TRBV7-3 CASSLTGTTDTQYF TGTGCCAGCAGCTTAACGGGCACCACAGATACGCAGTATTTT
TRBD2 TRBJ2-1 NA TRBV5-4 CASSISGRAQFF TGTGCCAGCAGCATTAGCGGGAGGGCCCAGTTCTTC
TRBD2 TRBJ2-5 NA TRBV10-3 CAISESRLAGRETQYF TGTGCCATCAGTGAGTCGAGACTAGCGGGACGGGAGACCCAGTACTTC
TRBD1 TRBJ1-2 NA TRBV7-3 CASSLGQGNGYTF TGTGCCAGCAGCCTCGGACAGGGAAATGGCTACACCTTC
NA TRBJ2-7 NA TRBV7-8 CASSFLGGAGPDTEQYF TGTGCCAGCAGCTTTTTAGGGGGGGCCGGACCTGACACCGAGCAGTACTTC
NA TRBJ2-3 NA TRBV5-1 CASSLETRDTQYF TGCGCCAGCAGCCTTGAGACTAGAGATACGCAGTATTTT
TRBD2 TRBJ2-1 NA TRBV10-3 CAISESRGLVLNEQFF TGTGCCATCAGTGAGTCTCGGGGACTAGTGCTCAATGAGCAGTTCTTC
NA TRBJ2-4 NA TRBV7-8 CASSPDLLGENLAKNSQYF TGTGCCAGCAGCCCTGACTTGCTAGGGGAAAACTTAGCCAAAAACAGTCAGTACTTC
NA TRBJ2-3 once TRBV11-2 CASSLTGGADTQYF TGTGCCAGCAGCCTAACGGGGGGCGCAGATACGCAGTATTTT
NA TRBJ2-5 NA TRBV18 CASSPSGGETQYF TGTGCCAGCTCACCCTCCGGGGGAGAGACCCAGTACTTC
NA TRBJ1-5 NA TRBV4-1 CASSQEGGDYSNQPQHF TGCGCCAGCAGCCAAGAGGGAGGGGACTATAGCAATCAGCCCCAGCATTTT
TRBD2 TRBJ2-1 NA TRBV11-3 CASSLRTSGKSYNEQFF TGTGCCAGCAGCTTAAGGACTAGCGGGAAATCCTACAATGAGCAGTTCTTC
TRBD2 TRBJ2-2 NA TRBV19 CASSIEYLGTSFAGELFF TGTGCCAGTAGTATAGAGTACCTCGGGACTAGCTTCGCCGGGGAGCTGTTTTTT
TRBD2 TRBJ2-1 NA TRBV11-2 CATSSGALYDEQFF TGTGCCACCTCTAGCGGGGCCCTCTACGATGAGCAGTTCTTC
NA TRBJ2-7 NA TRBV2 CATVSTPYEQYF TGTGCCACCGTTAGTACCCCCTACGAGCAGTACTTC
TRBD2 TRBJ2-3 NA TRBV7-9 CASSPLGRERGSTDTQYF TGTGCCAGCAGCCCCTTGGGGCGGGAGCGGGGGAGCACAGATACGCAGTATTTT
TRBD1 TRBJ1-2 NA TRBV7-2 CASSFGTEYGYTF TGTGCCAGCAGTTTTGGGACAGAGTATGGCTACACCTTC
NA TRBJ2-7 NA TRBV6-5 CASSYGGAPYEQYF TGTGCCAGCAGTTACGGGGGGGCCCCCTACGAGCAGTACTTC
TRBD2 TRBJ2-5 NA TRBV5-6 CASSPRLAGDETQYF TGTGCCAGCAGTCCTCGACTAGCGGGAGATGAGACCCAGTACTTC
NA TRBJ1-2 NA TRBV11-2 CASSPGAGGYTF TGTGCCAGCAGTCCAGGGGCGGGTGGCTACACCTTC
NA TRBJ1-6 NA TRBV18 CASSANSVYSPLHF TGTGCCAGCTCAGCAAACTCGGTTTATTCACCCCTCCACTTT
NA TRBJ1-1 NA TRBV10-3 CAARTAPTEAFF TGTGCCGCCAGGACAGCCCCAACTGAAGCTTTCTTT
NA TRBJ1-5 NA TRBV5-8 CASSPFSGKDQPQHF TGTGCCAGCAGCCCGTTCTCGGGTAAAGATCAGCCCCAGCATTTT
TRBD1 TRBJ1-2 NA TRBV29-1 CSVDRGGGYTF TGCAGCGTCGACAGGGGTGGAGGCTACACCTTC
NA TRBJ2-7 once TRBV2 CASSLMEYRVVGYEQYF TGTGCCAGCAGTCTAATGGAGTACAGGGTTGTCGGCTACGAGCAGTACTTC
NA TRBJ1-2 NA TRBV29-1 CSVENRREDGYTF TGCAGCGTTGAAAACAGAAGGGAGGATGGCTACACCTTC